This T cell receptor (beta chain) was sequenced in a study of technical replicates of blood from several donors. Assay used: immunoSEQ multiplex PCR; TCRdb lists only in-frame clones, some missing. The table shows approximately 81,000 clones, with approximately 78% occurring only once. CDR1 is LGHNA and CDR2 is YNFKEQ in the germline V gene. J gave up 6 bases and V 3 bases, and 5 bases lay outside the gene matches. CDR3 size: 15 residues. The sequence came from a human donor in good health. Some clones in this sample may be carry-over from other donors' samples. Sequences were obtained from PBMCs. The gene calls are TRBV4-2 and TRBJ2-4, with 10 bases aligning to TRBD1. CDR3 in DNA: TGTGCCAGCAGCCAGGGACAGGGGACGGGAAACATTCAGTACTTC. Residues: CASSQGQGTGNIQYF.